This entry lists 5 T cell receptor beta chains sequenced from one sample in a study of control samples from healthy donors and cancer patients. Data came from immunoSEQ multiplex PCR; TCRdb stores just in-frame clones and leaves some out. The repertoire holds fewer than 70,000 clones, with roughly 90% as singletons. The sequencing input was PBMCs. The receptors shown here come from a man in his 60s with head and neck cancer.

The chain is built from TRBV25-1 and TRBJ1-5; weak D call: TRBD1 (5 bases). The CDR3 is 13 residues long. V dropped 6 bases and J dropped 7 bases, with 13 bases sitting between them. The V gene's germline CDR1 is MGHDK and CDR2 SYGVNS. The DNA for the CDR3 is TGTGCCAGCAGGGAGAGCGACAGCCAGCCCCAGCATTTT. As protein: CASRESDSQPQHF.

The chain couples TRBV28 to TRBJ1-1, with a tentative D call TRBD1 (6 bases). The V end was cut by 6 bases, the J end by 3 bases, with 20 bases between. CDR3 size: 16 residues. CDR1 MDHEN and CDR2 SYDVKM come from the germline V gene. The CDR3 nucleotides are TGTGCCAGCAGGTCGCCTTATGGGGGCTCGGACACTGAAGCTTTCTTT. This sequence encodes CASRSPYGGSDTEAFF.

The V gene is TRBV5-8, the J gene TRBJ2-2; 9 nucleotides align to TRBD1. CDR3 length: 18 amino acids. J lost 3 bases, V lost 4 bases, and 13 bases had no gene match. Germline V gene lookup returns CDR1 SGHTS and CDR2 YDEGEE. The CDR3 is CASSRPGTGLGYTGELFF. CDR3 bases: TGTGCCAGCAGCAGGCCCGGGACAGGGTTGGGCTACACCGGGGAGCTGTTTTTT.

This chain uses TRBV11-3 with TRBJ1-1; D unresolved. The germline CDR1 and CDR2 sequences are SGHNT and YENEEA. Trimming removed 3 bases at V and 1 base at J, with 9 bases between. This CDR3 has 14 residues. CDR3 bases: TGTGCCAGCAGCTTCTCCGGAGCGAACACTGAAGCTTTCTTT. Its translation is CASSFSGANTEAFF.

This chain uses TRBV7-6 with TRBJ1-4; D is undetermined. This CDR3 spans 13 amino acids. Looked up from germline, CDR1 is SGHVS and CDR2 is FNYEAQ. Trimming cost V 2 bases and J 4 bases, with 5 bases left between them. The CDR3: CASSLSNNEKLFF. In DNA form, the CDR3 reads TGTGCCAGCAGCTTATCAAATAATGAAAAACTGTTTTTT.